This TCR beta chain was sequenced during a study of blood T cell repertoires in COVID-19. Germline V lookup: CDR1 KGHDR, CDR2 SFDVKD. CDR3 length: 13 amino acids. Trimming took 4 bases from V and 8 from J; bases not matched to a gene: 5. This table comes from immunoSEQ multiplex PCR, and its TCRdb copy is limited to in-frame clones, with some not included. This table holds some 98,000 clones, around 82% found once. The origin of this receptor is an older man with active or convalescent COVID-19. Sequenced input: peripheral blood. The genes are TRBV24-1 and TRBJ1-2; the match to TRBD1 covers 8 bases. CDR3 loop: CATSDARGLGYTF. In nucleotides, the CDR3 is TGTGCCACCAGTGACGCCAGGGGGCTCGGCTACACCTTC.